This TCR beta chain was identified during a study of OX40 agonist ivuxolimab in advanced cancers. Study outcomes and limitations: Expanded peripheral T-cell antigen specificity went undetermined. Partial responders treated at 0.1-3.0 mg/kg exhibited clonal expansion among the lowest measured.

The method was immunoSEQ multiplex PCR; TCRdb's version includes in-frame clones alone and lacks a portion of them. The sample has roughly 80,000 clones; over 80% are singletons. Details on this clone: Its matching antigen is unknown.

Losses at the gene ends were 0 bases for V and 4 bases for J; bases not matched to a gene: 2. This CDR3 contains 15 residues. Germline V gene lookup returns CDR1 SGHRS and CDR2 YFSETQ. Sequencing was performed on CD4+ or CD8+ T cells sorted from blood, taken in a trial of the OX40 agonist ivuxolimab. This rearrangement joins TRBV5-1 to TRBJ2-1, with 9 bases lining up with TRBD1. The source is an adult with an advanced solid tumor such as melanoma, head and neck, liver or kidney cancer. The CDR3 nucleotides read TGCGCCAGCAGCTTGGCCGGGACAGGGTACAATGAGCAGTTCTTC. It codes for CASSLAGTGYNEQFF.